Included here is one T cell receptor (beta chain) sequence, with context. Its antigen is unidentified. TCR beta cDNA libraries included unique molecular identifiers. With about 0.95 to 11 million T cells as the source, roughly 0.5 million cDNA molecules resulted. Using its own MiXCR run on the PCR reads, TCRdb lists one record per CDR3 protein. The sample has 750,000 to 950,000 distinct CDR3 sequences; approximately 50% are singletons. These data come from a study of post-analysis software for immune sequencing data. For the study at large: The cohort encompassed relapsing-remitting, secondary progressive and progressive-relapsing multiple sclerosis disease courses.

This CDR3 comprises 13 residues. Trimming removed 1 base from V and 9 bases from J; junction bases left unmatched: 5. Germline CDR1 and CDR2: DFQATT and SNEGSKA (reference sequence). Study-level points and caveats: When patients were compared with controls, about five TRBV segments were more frequent, TRBV5-6, TRBV5-1 and TRBV20-1 among them. The authors found that F measure strongly co-clustered same-batch samples.

The sample comprised blood. This sequence joins TRBV20-1 and TRBJ2-1; 8 positions agree with TRBD2. This TCR came from a girl between 5 and 17 years old with multiple sclerosis. Written as DNA, the CDR3 is TGCAGTGCTAGAGCGAGCGGGAGTGGTGAGCAGTTCTTC. This encodes CSARASGSGEQFF.